These T cell receptor beta chains were read from a single sample in a study of CD8+CD57+ T cells in acquired aplastic anemia. TCRdb itself ran the reads through MiXCR, one entry per CDR3 protein. The sample has 250,000 to 350,000 distinct CDR3 sequences, approximately 60% seen once. Sequenced: sorted CD4+, CD8+, or CD8+CD57+ T cells (not recorded which) from PBMCs. The receptors stem from a human donor with aplastic anemia. The CDR3 runs from the conserved cysteine through the conserved F or W. The order of the fields is clone size, V gene, D gene, J gene, CDR3 DNA, CDR3 protein. The D gene is left open where the match is weak. A row's size may be missing; if present it is once, few, many or a size class.

>NA|TRBV7-3|TRBD2|TRBJ2-1
TGTGCCAGCAGTGAGACGGGGGGTACTTACAATGAGCAGTTCTTC
CASSETGGTYNEQFF
>NA|TRBV7-2|NA|TRBJ2-5
TGTGCCAGCAGCGGTTGGGCAGGACAAGAGACCCAGTACTTC
CASSGWAGQETQYF
>few|TRBV7-8|TRBD1|TRBJ2-3
TGTGCCAGCAGCTTAAGGGACAGATACACAGATACGCAGTATTTT
CASSLRDRYTDTQYF
>many|TRBV10-1|NA|TRBJ1-1
TGCGCCAGCAGTGAGAGGCGGATGAACACTGAAGCTTTCTTT
CASSERRMNTEAFF
>many|TRBV20-1|NA|TRBJ2-2
TGCAGTGCTAGAGGCAGGGGGGGCACCGGGGAGCTGTTTTTT
CSARGRGGTGELFF
>NA|TRBV20-1|NA|TRBJ1-2
TGCAGTGCTTGGGGGGACCGTAACTATGGCTACACCTTC
CSAWGDRNYGYTF
>NA|TRBV6-4|TRBD1|TRBJ2-2
TGTGCCAGCAGTCCCCCGGGACAGCACACCGGGGAGCTGTTTTTT
CASSPPGQHTGELFF
>NA|TRBV9|NA|TRBJ1-1
TGTGCCAGCAGCGTAGAAGGCGGGAACACTGAAGCTTTCTTT
CASSVEGGNTEAFF
>NA|TRBV19|TRBD1|TRBJ2-7
TGTGCCAGTAGTATGGTCGACAGGGACGAGCAGTACTTC
CASSMVDRDEQYF
>NA|TRBV2|TRBD1|TRBJ2-6
TGTGCCAGCTGTGGGAGACAGGGGCAATCCTCTGGGGCCAACGTCCTGACTTTC
CASCGRQGQSSGANVLTF
>few|TRBV20-1|NA|TRBJ2-7
TGCAGTGCTTTCTCAGGGGAGCGGGAATCCTACGAGCAGTACTTC
CSAFSGERESYEQYF
>NA|TRBV7-3|NA|TRBJ2-7
TGTGCCAGCAGCCCTATGTACGGGTCCTACGAGCAGTACTTC
CASSPMYGSYEQYF
>once|TRBV5-8|NA|TRBJ2-7
TGTGCCAGCAGCCTGAGGGTGGTTCGGGAGCAGTACTTC
CASSLRVVREQYF
>NA|TRBV7-3|NA|TRBJ1-2
TGTGCCAGCAGCTTACCCGACGGGTATGAAGGCTACACCTTC
CASSLPDGYEGYTF
>many|TRBV6-2/TRBV6-3|TRBD2|TRBJ2-1
TGTGCCAGCAGTTACTCTGCTAGCGGGTACAAATCCTACAATGAGCAGTTCTTC
CASSYSASGYKSYNEQFF
>many|TRBV6-5|NA|TRBJ2-1
TGTGCCAGCAGTTCAGGAGGGAACTCCTACAATGAGCAGTTCTTC
CASSSGGNSYNEQFF
>NA|TRBV20-1|TRBD1|TRBJ1-3
TGCAGTGCGATAAACAGGGGCCTCGGAAACACCATATATTTT
CSAINRGLGNTIYF
>many|TRBV19|NA|TRBJ1-6
TGTGCCAGTAGTATAGGCCCCCGGAGTAGGGGATATAATTCACCCCTCCACTTT
CASSIGPRSRGYNSPLHF
>NA|TRBV6-5|NA|TRBJ2-7
TGTGCCAGCAGTTACGCGGCAGGGGAAAGCTCCTACGAGCAGTACTTC
CASSYAAGESSYEQYF
>NA|TRBV27|TRBD1|TRBJ2-5
TGTGCCAGCAGTCAGGGGACAGGGAGGGGGGAGACCCAGTACTTC
CASSQGTGRGETQYF
>NA|TRBV5-1|NA|TRBJ1-1
TGCGCCAGCAGCTTTCATGAAGGGATCGGGGCTTTCTTT
CASSFHEGIGAFF
>NA|TRBV7-9|TRBD2|TRBJ2-7
TGTGCCAGCAGCATCCGGGGACTAGCGGAGAACGAGCAGTACTTC
CASSIRGLAENEQYF